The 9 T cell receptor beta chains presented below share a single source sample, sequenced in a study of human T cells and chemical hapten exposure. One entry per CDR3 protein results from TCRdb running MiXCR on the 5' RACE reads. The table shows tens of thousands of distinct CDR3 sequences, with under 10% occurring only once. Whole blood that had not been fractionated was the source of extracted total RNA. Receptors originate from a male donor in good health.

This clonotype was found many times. CDR3 residues: CAISDGTAPYEQYF. The CDR3 DNA follows: TGTGCCATCAGTGACGGGACAGCTCCCTACGAGCAGTACTTC. The chain recombines TRBV10-3 with TRBJ2-7; 7 positions match TRBD1. Looked up from germline, CDR1 is ENHRY and CDR2 is SYGVKD. The CDR3 has 14 residues. Trimming took 3 bases from V and 2 from J; bases not matched to a gene: 4.

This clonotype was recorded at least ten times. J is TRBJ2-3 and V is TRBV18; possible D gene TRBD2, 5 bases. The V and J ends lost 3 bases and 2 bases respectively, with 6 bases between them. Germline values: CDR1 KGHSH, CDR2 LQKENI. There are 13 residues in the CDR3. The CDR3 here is CASSPDSTDTQYF. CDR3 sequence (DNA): TGTGCCAGCTCACCGGACTCCACAGATACGCAGTATTTT.

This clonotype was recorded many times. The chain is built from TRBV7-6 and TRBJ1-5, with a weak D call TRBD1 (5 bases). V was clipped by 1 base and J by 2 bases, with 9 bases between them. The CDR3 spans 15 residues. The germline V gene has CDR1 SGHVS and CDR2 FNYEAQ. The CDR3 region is CASSLDGGRNQPQHF. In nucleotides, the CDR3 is TGTGCCAGCAGCTTAGACGGGGGTCGCAATCAGCCCCAGCATTTT.

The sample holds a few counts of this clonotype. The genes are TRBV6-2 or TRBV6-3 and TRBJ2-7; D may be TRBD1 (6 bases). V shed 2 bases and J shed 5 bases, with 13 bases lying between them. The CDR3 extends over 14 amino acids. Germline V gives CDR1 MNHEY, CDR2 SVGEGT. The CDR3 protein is CASSYGQPRDEQYF. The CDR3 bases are TGTGCCAGCAGTTACGGACAGCCTCGGGACGAGCAGTACTTC.

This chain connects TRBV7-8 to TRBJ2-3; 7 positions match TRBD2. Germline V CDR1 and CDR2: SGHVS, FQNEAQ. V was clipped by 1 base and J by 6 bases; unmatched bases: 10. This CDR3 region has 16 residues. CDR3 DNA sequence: TGTGCCAGCAGCTTAGTGAGCGGGGCGCTTGCCGATACGCAGTATTTT. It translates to CASSLVSGALADTQYF. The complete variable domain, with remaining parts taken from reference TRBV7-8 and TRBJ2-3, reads GAGVSQSPRYKVAKRGQDVALRCDPISGHVSLFWYQQALGQGPEFLTYFQNEAQLDKSGLPSDRFFAERPEGSVSTLKIQRTQQEDSAVYLCASSLVSGALADTQYFGPGTRLTVL.

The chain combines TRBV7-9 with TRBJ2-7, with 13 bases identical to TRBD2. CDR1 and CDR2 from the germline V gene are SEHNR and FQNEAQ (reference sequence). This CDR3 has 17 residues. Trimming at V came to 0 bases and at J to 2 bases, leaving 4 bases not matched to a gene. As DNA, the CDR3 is TGTGCCAGCAGCTTAGCGGGGGGACTAGCGGGAACCTACGAGCAGTACTTC. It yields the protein CASSLAGGLAGTYEQYF.

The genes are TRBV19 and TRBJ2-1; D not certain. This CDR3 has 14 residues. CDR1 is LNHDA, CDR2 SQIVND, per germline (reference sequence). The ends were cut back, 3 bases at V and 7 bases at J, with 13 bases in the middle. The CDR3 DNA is TGTGCCAGTAGTATCGGCAGCCCTCGGAATGAGCAGTTCTTC. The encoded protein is CASSIGSPRNEQFF.

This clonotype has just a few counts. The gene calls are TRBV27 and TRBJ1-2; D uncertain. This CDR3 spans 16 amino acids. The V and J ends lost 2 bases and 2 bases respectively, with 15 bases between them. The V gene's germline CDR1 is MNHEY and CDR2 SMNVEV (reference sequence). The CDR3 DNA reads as TGTGCCAGCAGTTTACGTTCGTGGCCCCGCAACTATGGCTACACCTTC. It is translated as CASSLRSWPRNYGYTF.

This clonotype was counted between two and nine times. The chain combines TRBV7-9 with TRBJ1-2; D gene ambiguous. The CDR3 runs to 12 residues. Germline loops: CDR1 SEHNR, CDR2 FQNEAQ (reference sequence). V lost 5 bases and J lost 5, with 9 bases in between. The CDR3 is CASSPVIYGYTF. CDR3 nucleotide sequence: TGTGCCAGCAGCCCCGTTATTTATGGCTACACCTTC.